Described below is a single TCR beta chain sequence and its context. Its antigen is still unknown. At one boundary the junction diverges from the germline segment, which might be a read error. Library method: PCR. Sequencer: HiSeq X Ten. TCR repertoires were characterized by high-throughput sequencing. TCRdb reanalyzed the raw reads on its own, using fastp at Q25 for trimming and MiXCR for clone calling, and kept in-frame beta chains. Each entry merges the rows of one CDR3 protein and shows their most common DNA and genes. The sample table contains about 32,000 distinct CDR3 sequences; only one count was recorded for less than 65% of them. The ten largest clones add up to approximately 23% of the sample. The source of the sample is a study of esophageal squamous cell carcinoma under preoperative chemotherapy listed by TCRdb under 2018. For the study in its entirety: The study profiled TCR repertoires of both peripheral blood T cells and tumor-infiltrating lymphocytes. In patients with esophageal squamous cell carcinoma, the study looked at what paclitaxel-nedaplatin chemotherapy did to T-cell receptor repertoires. Several patients with primary esophageal squamous cell carcinoma made up the cohort. Repertoires were compared between samples taken before and after paclitaxel-nedaplatin therapy.

Findings and caveats that apply to the study as a whole: Paclitaxel-nedaplatin therapy induced immediate and substantial clonotype frequency changes, with contraction more likely among abundant clones than amplification. Tumor-infiltrating lymphocytes after treatment appeared to come partly from peripheral T cells migrating into the tumor, rather than solely from local clonal changes. A significant increase in TCR diversity was observed in peripheral T cells after chemotherapy, whereas no such increase was observed in tumor-infiltrating lymphocytes. Only a few patients with esophageal squamous cell carcinoma were analyzed, making for a small cohort.

The CDR3 sequence holds 16 residues, the cysteine and phenylalanine included. Only the CDR3 part of the read is kept: 48 bases, read in frame from the first base. The germline V gene sets CDR1 to SGHTA and CDR2 to FQGNSA. In light of the paper, this sample's time point label describes: after preoperative PTX-NDP chemotherapy. Patients received paclitaxel-nedaplatin as preoperative chemotherapy before surgery. The chain employs TRBV7-2 and TRBJ2-3, and perhaps TRBD2 as D gene, on 5 matching bases. Sample acquisition took place from a patient given preoperative chemotherapy. This receptor was taken from a human donor with esophageal squamous cell carcinoma. The donor label of this sample is uncertain. CDR3 sequence: CASSLVRGLRQDTQYF. In nucleotide form, the sequence is TGTGCCAGCAGCTTAGTCCGGGGTTTAAGACAAGATACCCAGTATTTT. The CDR3 plus the reference TRBV7-2 and TRBJ2-3 genes for the other parts give the full variable domain: GAGVSQSPSNKVTEKGKDVELRCDPISGHTALYWYRQSLGQGLEFLIYFQGNSAPDKSGLPSDRFSAERTGGSVSTLTIQRTQQEDSAVYLCASSLVRGLRQDTQYFGPGTRLTVL.